The entry that follows covers one TCR beta chain sequence. Its antigen is undetermined. At one end, the junction sequence differs from germline, possibly due to a read error. The identical CDR3 is also encoded by other nucleotide sequences in the sample. The CDR3 runs to 17 residues. The germline V gene has CDR1 SEHNR and CDR2 FQNEAQ (reference sequence). Using immunoSEQ multiplex PCR, the repertoire was profiled, and TCRdb retains in-frame clones only, with some absent. The table records approximately 160,000 clones, around 94% of them present only once. The data were obtained in a study of OX40 agonist ivuxolimab in advanced cancers. Notes on the study in general: Clonal expansion from baseline to week 6 occurred in both CD4+ and CD8+ T cells.

The sequence came from an adult with an advanced solid tumor such as melanoma, head and neck, liver or kidney cancer. This chain connects TRBV7-9 to TRBJ1-1; no firm D call. The sample consisted of CD4+ or CD8+ T cells sorted from blood, taken in a trial of the OX40 agonist ivuxolimab. CDR3 loop: CASSLSGWSGNNTEAFF. Written as DNA, the CDR3 is TGTGCCAGTAGCTTATCGGGTTGGTCAGGAAATAACACTGAAGCTTTCTTT.